Listed below are T cell receptor beta chains from one sample, sequenced in a study of T cell responses to AZD1222 COVID-19 vaccine. Data came from immunoSEQ multiplex PCR; TCRdb stores just in-frame clones and leaves some out. This sample yields 110,000 to 150,000 clones, of which roughly nine tenths are seen a single time; roughly 3.2% belongs to the top ten. The sequences come from peripheral blood, collected on day 0 of AZD1222 vaccination. These receptors were collected from an adult in good health. Each CDR3 is given with its conserved first and last residue. D genes are given only for firm matches. Size values are once, few and many counts, or a class for expanded clones, and some rows have none.

J gene,V gene,D gene,clone size,CDR3 protein,CDR3 DNA
TRBJ2-4,TRBV4-1,NA,NA,CASSQEGWGDEAKNIQYF,TGCGCCAGCAGCCAAGAAGGATGGGGCGATGAAGCCAAAAACATTCAGTACTTC
TRBJ2-5,TRBV9,TRBD2,few,CASSVATGRQPQETQYF,TGTGCCAGCAGCGTAGCTACCGGGAGGCAACCCCAAGAGACCCAGTACTTC
TRBJ2-1,TRBV11-2,NA,once,CASSTGGNEQFF,TGTGCCAGCAGCACTGGGGGCAATGAGCAGTTCTTC
TRBJ1-5,TRBV7-8,NA,NA,CASSPGGSNQPQHF,TGTGCCAGCAGCCCAGGTGGAAGCAATCAGCCCCAGCATTTT
TRBJ2-4,TRBV14,NA,NA,CASSQWPGNAAKNIQYF,TGTGCCAGCAGCCAATGGCCGGGGAATGCGGCCAAAAACATTCAGTACTTC
TRBJ2-6,TRBV27,NA,medium-sized,CASSSRFSGANVLTF,TGTGCCAGCAGTTCCCGGTTCTCTGGGGCCAACGTCCTGACTTTC
TRBJ2-5,TRBV5-4,NA,NA,CASSLQGTQETQYF,TGTGCCAGCAGCTTGCAGGGGACCCAAGAGACCCAGTACTTC
TRBJ1-2,TRBV4-1,NA,NA,CASSQVGHGADGYTF,TGCGCCAGCAGCCAAGTAGGCCACGGGGCGGATGGCTACACCTTC
TRBJ1-2,TRBV6-2/TRBV6-3,NA,NA,CASSPSAGGYLDYTF,TGTGCCAGCAGCCCATCGGCGGGAGGATATTTAGACTACACCTTC
TRBJ1-4,TRBV19,NA,NA,CASSSMTTNEKLFF,TGTGCCAGTAGTTCTATGACAACTAATGAAAAACTGTTTTTT
TRBJ2-2,TRBV27,NA,NA,CASSHSGPQNTGELFF,TGTGCCAGCAGTCACTCGGGACCGCAGAACACCGGGGAGCTGTTTTTT
TRBJ1-1,TRBV5-1,NA,NA,CASSVDGGRDTEAFF,TGCGCCAGCAGCGTGGACGGGGGGAGGGACACTGAAGCTTTCTTT
TRBJ1-2,TRBV5-1,TRBD1,few,CASSEGQGPFGYTF,TGCGCCAGCAGCGAGGGACAGGGCCCCTTTGGCTACACCTTC
TRBJ1-6,TRBV6-4,TRBD1,NA,CASSQGTGVDSPLHF,TGTGCCAGCAGTCAAGGAACAGGGGTCGATTCACCCCTCCACTTT
TRBJ1-1,TRBV2,NA,NA,CASSEGGTGTEAFF,TGTGCCAGCAGTGAAGGGGGGACTGGCACTGAAGCTTTCTTT
TRBJ1-1,TRBV5-4,NA,NA,CASSLDLNTEAFF,TGTGCCAGCAGTTTAGACCTGAACACTGAAGCTTTCTTT
TRBJ1-2,TRBV3-1/TRBV3-2,NA,NA,CASSQPQDNYGYTF,TGTGCCAGCAGCCAACCACAGGATAACTATGGCTACACCTTC
TRBJ2-2,TRBV7-6,NA,NA,CASSQEFGDYTGELFF,TGTGCCAGCAGCCAAGAGTTCGGGGATTACACCGGGGAGCTGTTTTTT
TRBJ2-3,TRBV3-1/TRBV3-2,TRBD2,once,CASSQRGTSGKDTQYF,TGTGCCAGCAGCCAACGGGGGACTAGCGGGAAAGATACGCAGTATTTT
TRBJ2-3,TRBV7-8,NA,NA,CASSLAFPGSTDTQYF,TGTGCCAGCAGCTTAGCTTTTCCGGGAAGCACAGATACGCAGTATTTT
TRBJ1-2,TRBV3-1/TRBV3-2,NA,NA,CASSQDAGEGYGYTF,TGTGCCAGCAGCCAAGACGCAGGGGAGGGATATGGCTACACCTTC
TRBJ2-7,TRBV19,NA,NA,CASSDDSSSYEQYF,TGTGCCAGTAGTGACGATTCAAGCTCCTACGAGCAGTACTTC
TRBJ2-1,TRBV7-3,TRBD2,NA,CASSLWASAGGVNEQFF,TGTGCCAGCAGCTTATGGGCCTCAGCGGGAGGTGTTAATGAGCAGTTCTTC
TRBJ1-2,TRBV4-3,NA,NA,CASSQDWAIGYTF,TGCGCCAGCAGCCAAGATTGGGCTATCGGCTACACCTTC